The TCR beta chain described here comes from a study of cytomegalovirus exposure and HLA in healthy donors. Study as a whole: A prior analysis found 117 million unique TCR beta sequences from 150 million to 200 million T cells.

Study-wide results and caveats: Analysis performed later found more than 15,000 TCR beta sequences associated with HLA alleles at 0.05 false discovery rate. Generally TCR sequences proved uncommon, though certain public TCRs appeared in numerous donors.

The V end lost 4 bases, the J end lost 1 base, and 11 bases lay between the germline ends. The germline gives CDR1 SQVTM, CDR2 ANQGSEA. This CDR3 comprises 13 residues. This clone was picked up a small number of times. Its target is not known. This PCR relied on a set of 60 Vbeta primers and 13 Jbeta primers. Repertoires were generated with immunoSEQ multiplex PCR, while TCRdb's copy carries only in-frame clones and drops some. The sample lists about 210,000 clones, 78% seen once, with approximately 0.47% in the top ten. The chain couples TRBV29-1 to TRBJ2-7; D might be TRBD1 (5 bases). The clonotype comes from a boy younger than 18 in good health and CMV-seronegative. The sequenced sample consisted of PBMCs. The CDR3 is CSVVQGSSYEQYF. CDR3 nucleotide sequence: TGCAGCGTTGTGCAGGGCTCTTCCTACGAGCAGTACTTC.